These 20 T cell receptor beta chains were all obtained from the same sample, sequenced in a study of human T cells and chemical hapten exposure. This sample's time point: patch test 2, 6 weeks after DPC sensitization. Treatment indicated: therapeutic diphenylcyclopropenone sensitization with weekly scalp DPC. TCRdb fed the RACE reads into MiXCR, producing one record per CDR3 protein. This sample yields some 81,000 distinct CDR3 sequences, of which around 10% are seen a single time; 1.5% to 2% belongs to the top ten. This material consisted of whole blood, taken in connection with sensitization to the hapten diphenylcyclopropenone (DPC). Receptors originate from a man between 18 and 35 years old with alopecia areata. Some clones in this sample may be carry-over from other donors' samples.

The chain recombines TRBV2 with TRBJ2-3; 10 positions match TRBD1. CDR1 SNHLY and CDR2 FYNNEI come from the germline V gene. V lost 6 bases, J lost 4 bases, and 7 bases stayed unmatched. CDR3 size: 15 residues. CDR3: CASRVDRGRADTQYF. DNA for the CDR3: TGTGCCAGCAGGGTTGACAGGGGGCGCGCAGATACGCAGTATTTT.

This clonotype was detected a few times. J is TRBJ2-3 and V is TRBV11-2; TRBD1 agrees at 8 bases. Unmatched junction bases numbered 5, after V lost 11 bases and J lost 4 bases. This CDR3 has 12 residues. Per the germline V gene, CDR1 is SGHAT and CDR2 is FQNNGV. CDR3 sequence: CAWAGGPDTQYF. CDR3 nucleotide sequence: TGTGCCTGGGCAGGGGGCCCAGATACGCAGTATTTT.

This clonotype was seen only a few times. V usage is TRBV29-1 and J usage is TRBJ2-7; D might be TRBD2 (5 bases). This CDR3 contains 14 residues. V lost 5 bases and J 4 bases, leaving 18 bases between the germline ends. CDR1 is SQVTM and CDR2 is ANQGSEA in the germline V gene. The CDR3 loop reads CSVLGGSAGYEQYF. CDR3 nucleotides: TGCAGCGTTCTGGGCGGGTCGGCGGGTTACGAGCAGTACTTC.

CDR3 DNA: TGCGCCAGCAGCCTAACGGACAGGGCGGGCGAGCAGTACTTC. Residues: CASSLTDRAGEQYF. The V call is TRBV10-1, the J call TRBJ2-7, with 8 bases that match TRBD1. After removal of 6 bases from V and 6 bases from J, the junction contained 10 bases not matched to a gene. This CDR3 comprises 14 residues. The germline gives CDR1 WNHNN, CDR2 SYGVQD (reference sequence).

This clonotype was seen at least ten times. The rearrangement joins TRBV11-2 to TRBJ2-2; 9 positions agree with TRBD1. CDR1 is SGHAT, CDR2 FQNNGV, per germline. V lost 5 bases, J lost 5 bases, and 12 bases stayed unmatched. This CDR3 contains 17 residues. The CDR3 DNA follows: TGTGCCAGCAGCCCATTCCCGGGACAGGGAAGTACCGGGGAGCTGTTTTTT. Residues: CASSPFPGQGSTGELFF.

This chain connects TRBV7-9 to TRBJ2-1, with 7 bases lining up with TRBD1. Germline values: CDR1 SEHNR, CDR2 FQNEAQ (reference sequence). This CDR3 has 16 residues. After removal of 5 bases from V and 3 bases from J, the junction contained 10 bases not matched to a gene. CDR3 amino acids: CASSHPRQGIYNEQFF. The CDR3 bases are TGTGCCAGCAGCCATCCAAGACAGGGAATCTACAATGAGCAGTTCTTC.

This clonotype was picked up a small number of times. This chain connects TRBV11-2 to TRBJ2-5; D uncertain. This CDR3 has 13 amino acids. Germline V CDR1 and CDR2: SGHAT, FQNNGV. The V end was cut by 1 base, the J end by 3 bases, with 6 bases between. The CDR3 sequence: CASSLGLEETQYF. CDR3 sequence (DNA): TGTGCCAGCAGCTTAGGCCTCGAAGAGACCCAGTACTTC.

This clonotype was detected ten times or more. The chain is built from TRBV7-9 and TRBJ2-1, with 7 nucleotides matching TRBD1. The CDR3 sequence is 18 residues long. With V trimmed by 5 bases and J by 8 bases, 21 bases remained unmatched. Germline-derived CDR1 and CDR2 are SEHNR and FQNEAQ (reference sequence). The DNA for the CDR3 is TGTGCCAGCAGCCCTACACTCCTTGACAGGGCCGAAGACGATGAGCAGTTCTTC. This translates into CASSPTLLDRAEDDEQFF.

There are many counts of this clonotype. V usage is TRBV18 and J usage is TRBJ1-4, with D unclear. The CDR3 extends over 16 amino acids. Trimming cost V 6 bases and J 0 bases, with 14 bases left between them. CDR1 is KGHSH, CDR2 LQKENI, per germline. The CDR3 is CASSPRTTATNEKLFF. The CDR3 DNA reads TGTGCCAGCTCCCCAAGGACTACCGCAACTAATGAAAAACTGTTTTTT.

This clonotype was counted at least ten times. The V gene is TRBV7-2, the J gene TRBJ2-2; 7 bases fit TRBD1. Trimming at V came to 2 bases and at J to 4 bases, leaving 10 bases not matched to a gene. This CDR3 is built from 17 residues. Germline values: CDR1 SGHTA, CDR2 FQGNSA. The CDR3 DNA follows: TGTGCCAGCAGCTTAAACAGGGGTGGTAGTAGCACCGGGGAGCTGTTTTTT. Residues: CASSLNRGGSSTGELFF.

This clonotype was seen repeatedly, ten times or more. V gene TRBV10-3 combines with J gene TRBJ2-7; D uncertain. The CDR3 is 11 amino acids. The germline gives CDR1 ENHRY, CDR2 SYGVKD. Trimming took off 6 bases at V and 2 bases at J, with 5 bases between the two ends. The CDR3 DNA reads TGTGCCATCAGCATCGCCTACGAGCAGTACTTC. It yields the protein CAISIAYEQYF.

This clonotype showed up just a few times. The chain links TRBV6-1 to TRBJ2-5; a weak D match, TRBD2 (6 bases). Germline-derived CDR1 and CDR2 are MNHNS and SASEGT. V lost 8 bases, J lost 2 bases, and 21 bases lay in between. This CDR3 is built from 16 residues. CDR3 residues: CASAPGTRAGQETQYF. In nucleotides, the CDR3 is TGTGCCAGCGCCCCGGGAACCCGGGCGGGACAAGAGACCCAGTACTTC.

This clonotype was seen a few times. V is TRBV7-2 and J is TRBJ1-1; 11 nucleotides agree with TRBD1. V lost 5 bases and J lost 1; bases outside the gene matches: 9. There are 17 residues in the CDR3. The germline V gene encodes CDR1 SGHTA and CDR2 FQGNSA. The CDR3 region is CASSRPGQGGGNTEAFF. The CDR3 DNA is TGTGCCAGCAGCCGACCGGGACAGGGGGGCGGGAACACTGAAGCTTTCTTT.

This clonotype was seen repeatedly, ten times or more. The chain is built from TRBV7-9 and TRBJ2-1; D unresolved. The CDR3 has 13 amino acids. Germline CDR1 reads SEHNR; CDR2 reads FQNEAQ (reference sequence). V dropped 8 bases and J dropped 5 bases, with 13 bases sitting between them. The CDR3 protein is CASDVRQDNEQFF. CDR3 in DNA: TGTGCCAGCGACGTTCGGCAGGACAATGAGCAGTTCTTC. The complete variable domain, with remaining parts taken from reference TRBV7-9 and TRBJ2-1, reads DTGVSQNPRHKITKRGQNVTFRCDPISEHNRLYWYRQTLGQGPEFLTYFQNEAQLEKSRLLSDRFSAERPKGSFSTLEIQRTEQGDSAMYLCASDVRQDNEQFFGPGTRLTVL.

CDR3 bases: TGTGCCAGCAGTCAGGGGTACCTTCAGCCCCAGCATTTT. Amino acids: CASSQGYLQPQHF. This sequence joins TRBV7-3 and TRBJ1-5; possibly TRBD1 for D (6 bases). The CDR3 contains 13 residues. V shed 6 bases and J shed 6 bases, with 12 bases lying between them. Germline values: CDR1 SGHTA, CDR2 FQGTGA.

This clonotype appeared many times. This rearrangement joins TRBV10-3 to TRBJ1-1; 8 positions agree with TRBD1. Unmatched junction bases numbered 14, after V lost 7 bases and J lost 4 bases. The V gene's germline CDR1 is ENHRY and CDR2 SYGVKD. The CDR3 loop spans 16 amino acids. The CDR3 region is CAITEGRQGLGTEAFF. The CDR3 region has the DNA TGTGCCATCACCGAGGGCCGACAGGGGCTGGGCACTGAAGCTTTCTTT.

This chain uses TRBV7-6 with TRBJ2-1; D gene ambiguous. The ends were cut back, 1 base at V and 0 bases at J, with 4 bases in the middle. This CDR3 spans 14 amino acids. CDR1 and CDR2 from the germline V gene are SGHVS and FNYEAQ. This chain's CDR3 is CASSLDRSYNEQFF. DNA of the CDR3: TGTGCCAGCAGCTTAGACCGCTCCTACAATGAGCAGTTCTTC.

This clonotype has ten or more counts. The chain links TRBV7-6 to TRBJ2-3; TRBD1 aligns across 10 bases. Germline assignment: CDR1 SGHVS and CDR2 FNYEAQ. Trimming took 2 bases from V and 3 from J; bases not matched to a gene: 2. This CDR3 has 15 residues. This chain's CDR3 is CASSLQDRGTDTQYF. The CDR3 DNA is TGTGCCAGCAGCTTACAGGACAGGGGGACAGATACGCAGTATTTT.

This rearrangement joins TRBV15 to TRBJ1-5, with D possibly being TRBD1 (5 bases). V lost 0 bases and J 3 bases, leaving 15 bases between the germline ends. The germline V gene encodes CDR1 LNHNV and CDR2 YYDKDF (reference sequence). The CDR3 has 17 residues. CDR3 sequence: CATSRDSTGLDNQPQHF. Written as DNA, the CDR3 is TGTGCCACCAGCAGAGATTCTACAGGTCTGGACAATCAGCCCCAGCATTTT.

This clonotype was seen repeatedly, ten times or more. This chain uses TRBV4-3 with TRBJ2-3, with D perhaps given as TRBD1 or TRBD2 (5 bases each). The ends were cut back, 4 bases at V and 2 bases at J, with 13 bases in the middle. The CDR3 is made up of 15 amino acids. Per germline, CDR1 LGHNA and CDR2 YSLEER. The CDR3 DNA follows: TGCGCCAGCAGCCCAGGGACCCTAGTCACAGATACGCAGTATTTT. Protein: CASSPGTLVTDTQYF.